Listed here are 19 T cell receptor beta chains from one sample, sequenced in a study. Tregs were sorted as CD4+CD25+CD127-/low cells. One entry per CDR3 protein results from TCRdb running MiXCR on the 5' RACE reads. The repertoire has 10,000 to 13,000 distinct CDR3 sequences, 17% of them found once; the top ten carry 3.5% to 4.5%. Source material: Tregs sorted from a lymph node. The receptors stem from a female donor with breast cancer.

The V call is TRBV12-3 or TRBV12-4, the J call TRBJ1-5, with D perhaps TRBD1 (5 bases). The CDR3 consists of 16 residues. Trimming removed 8 bases at V and 0 bases at J, with 17 bases between. The CDR3 here is CASADSLKYSNQPQHF. The CDR3 region has the DNA TGTGCCAGCGCCGACAGCTTGAAATATAGCAATCAGCCCCAGCATTTT.

This clonotype appeared many times. The rearrangement uses TRBV20-1 and TRBJ2-1; 7 bases are a match to TRBD1. Germline lookup yields CDR1 DFQATT and CDR2 SNEGSKA (reference sequence). The length of the CDR3 is 17 residues. The CDR3 here is CGIPGQQARSSYNEQFF. For the CDR3, the DNA is TGCGGAATCCCGGGACAGCAAGCCCGTAGCTCCTACAATGAGCAGTTCTTC.

In this sample, this clonotype turned up many times. The chain recombines TRBV7-3 with TRBJ2-1, with TRBD1 matching over 7 bases. Germline loops: CDR1 SGHTA, CDR2 FQGTGA. J lost 8 bases, V lost 5 bases, and 12 bases had no gene match. The CDR3 has 15 residues. The CDR3 nucleotides read TGTGCCAGCAGCCAGGGGCAGGGGGATTGGCATGAGCAGTTCTTC. It is translated as CASSQGQGDWHEQFF.

In this sample, this clonotype turned up many times. The rearrangement uses TRBV11-3 and TRBJ1-1; TRBD1 aligns across 8 bases. Germline values: CDR1 SGHNT, CDR2 YENEEA. The CDR3 runs to 15 residues. The ends lost 10 bases at V and 0 bases at J; junction bases unmatched: 10. CDR3 coding DNA: TGTGCCAACGGCCACAGACAGGGGCTGAACACTGAAGCTTTCTTT. This sequence encodes CANGHRQGLNTEAFF.

Within the sample, this clonotype is medium-sized. The chain recombines TRBV27 with TRBJ2-5, with 7 nucleotides matching TRBD2. Trimming at V came to 5 bases and at J to 7 bases, leaving 10 bases not matched to a gene. Germline V gene data show CDR1 as MNHEY and CDR2 as SMNVEV (reference sequence). There are 14 residues in the CDR3. The CDR3 here is CASSVNSGTGTQYF. The CDR3 nucleotides read TGTGCCAGCAGTGTGAACAGCGGGACTGGGACCCAGTACTTC.

This clonotype has at least ten counts. The rearrangement joins TRBV6-1 to TRBJ1-5; D not resolved. V lost 1 base and J 6 bases, leaving 1 base between the germline ends. The CDR3 covers 11 residues. Germline CDR1 and CDR2: MNHNS and SASEGT. The CDR3 is CASSEGQPQHF. CDR3 sequence (DNA): TGTGCCAGCAGTGAAGGTCAGCCCCAGCATTTT.

This clonotype was observed a few times. The chain carries TRBV30 and TRBJ2-7, with D perhaps TRBD1 (5 bases). V was clipped by 0 bases and J by 2 bases, with 11 bases between them. CDR3 length equals 14 residues. The germline V gene has CDR1 GTSNPN and CDR2 SVGIG (reference sequence). Written as DNA, the CDR3 is TGTGCCTGGAGTGTCCCACCAGGGACCTACGAGCAGTACTTC. This translates into CAWSVPPGTYEQYF.

In its sample, this clonotype was seen many times. This sequence joins TRBV20-1 and TRBJ2-7, with D tentatively TRBD2 (5 bases). This CDR3 has 14 amino acids. CDR1 is DFQATT, CDR2 SNEGSKA, per germline (reference sequence). Between the trimmed V and J ends, which lost 6 bases and 4 bases, there was a span of 19 bases. CDR3 amino acids: CSAGNIKEYYEQYF. DNA of the CDR3: TGCAGTGCCGGGAATATTAAAGAATATTACGAGCAGTACTTC.

Many counts were recorded for this clonotype. The chain carries TRBV5-1 and TRBJ2-3; D gene ambiguous. CDR1 is SGHRS, CDR2 YFSETQ, per germline. V shed 3 bases and J shed 0 bases, with 11 bases lying between them. The CDR3 is made up of 15 amino acids. The CDR3 sequence is CASSSSVFSTDTQYF. The CDR3 DNA reads TGCGCCAGCAGCTCAAGTGTCTTTAGCACAGATACGCAGTATTTT.

The chain is built from TRBV10-2 and TRBJ1-1, with D unclear. CDR3 length: 12 residues. V lost 4 bases and J lost 7, with 10 bases in between. Germline CDR1 reads WSHSY; CDR2 reads SAAADI. This CDR3 reads CASSGQAHEAFF. The CDR3 region has the DNA TGCGCCAGCAGTGGGCAGGCCCATGAAGCTTTCTTT.

This clonotype was seen more than once but under ten times. J is TRBJ1-5 and V is TRBV5-1; TRBD1 agrees at 9 bases. The CDR3 runs 15 residues. V gave up 0 bases and J gave up 4 bases; unmatched junction bases: 2. Germline loops: CDR1 SGHRS, CDR2 YFSETQ. CDR3 nucleotide sequence: TGCGCCAGCAGCTTGGATGGACAGGGGAATCAGCCCCAGCATTTT. This codes for CASSLDGQGNQPQHF.

This clonotype has just a few counts. V gene TRBV24-1 combines with J gene TRBJ2-5, with no clear D. V gave up 5 bases and J gave up 8 bases, with 11 bases separating them. In germline, CDR1 is KGHDR, CDR2 SFDVKD. The CDR3 runs to 12 residues. CDR3 region: CATSGQWGTQYF. Written as DNA, the CDR3 is TGTGCCACCAGTGGTCAATGGGGAACCCAGTACTTC.

This clonotype was seen more than once but under ten times. The V gene is TRBV18, the J gene TRBJ2-1; 9 bases map to TRBD2. The V and J ends lost 2 bases and 1 base, in that order; junction bases with no gene match: 3. CDR1 KGHSH and CDR2 LQKENI come from the germline V gene. The length of the CDR3 is 16 residues. The CDR3 nucleotides read TGTGCCAGCTCACCATTGAGCGGGAGGTCCTACAATGAGCAGTTCTTC. Translated: CASSPLSGRSYNEQFF.

This clonotype showed up many times. The CDR3 reads CSAPRPPTQETQYF. In DNA, the CDR3 is TGCAGTGCTCCACGACCTCCCACCCAAGAGACCCAGTACTTC. The chain joins TRBV20-1 to TRBJ2-5; D gene ambiguous. The CDR3 has 14 amino acids. Germline V gene sequence: CDR1 DFQATT, CDR2 SNEGSKA (reference sequence). V dropped 5 bases and J dropped 1 base, with 14 bases sitting between them.

Concerning this clonotype: The CDR3 does not close with the conserved phenylalanine or tryptophan, likely indicating a read error. This chain uses TRBV28 with TRBJ1-5, with 8 bases that match TRBD1. Germline trimming cut 6 bases from V and 7 bases from J; bases unmatched to any gene: 8. Per germline, CDR1 MDHEN and CDR2 SYDVKM. The CDR3 spans 14 residues. CDR3 in DNA: TGTGCCAGCAGAACCGGACAGGGCGGACAGCCCCAGCATTCT. Translated, it gives CASRTGQGGQPQHS.

This clonotype has a handful of counts. Just one base apart from a much larger clone, this may be a read error. This sequence joins TRBV20-1 and TRBJ2-2, with D possibly TRBD1 on 6 matching bases. The CDR3 runs 15 residues. Germline V CDR1 and CDR2: DFQATT, SNEGSKA (reference sequence). In DNA, the CDR3 is TGCAGTGCTAGAGAGGCAGGGGTATCTGCCGGGGAGCTGTGTTTT. As protein: CSAREAGVSAGELCF.

In the case of this clonotype: No conserved phenylalanine or tryptophan ends this CDR3, so it is likely a read error. This chain links TRBV2 with TRBJ2-1, with no clear D. This CDR3 is 12 amino acids long. CDR1 and CDR2 (germline): SNHLY, FYNNEI. This CDR3 is CASTSSYNEQFI. CDR3 nucleotides: TGTGCCAGCACCAGCTCCTACAATGAACAGTTCATC.

On this clonotype: Germline is not matched at one junction end, which may reflect a read error. The chain carries TRBV7-9 and TRBJ1-5; 8 bases map to TRBD1. The CDR3 has 15 residues. Per the germline V gene, CDR1 is SEHNR and CDR2 is FQNEAQ (reference sequence). The chain's CDR3 is CASSKTGAVHQPQYF. The CDR3 DNA reads as TGTGCCAGCAGCAAGACAGGGGCAGTCCATCAGCCCCAGTACTTT. Filled out from reference TRBV7-9 and TRBJ1-5, the complete variable domain reads DTGVSQNPRHKITKRGQNVTFRCDPISEHNRLYWYRQTLGQGPEFLTYFQNEAQLEKSRLLSDRFSAERPKGSFSTLEIQRTEQGDSAMYLCASSKTGAVHQPQYFGDGTRLSIL.

The chain carries TRBV5-1 and TRBJ2-1; 9 bases match TRBD2. The trim removed 2 bases at V and 3 bases at J, leaving 6 bases unmatched. There are 16 residues in the CDR3. The germline V gene encodes CDR1 SGHRS and CDR2 YFSETQ. The CDR3 reads CASSFNSGGSYNEQFF. The DNA for the CDR3 is TGCGCCAGCAGCTTTAATAGCGGGGGAAGCTACAATGAGCAGTTCTTC.